This T cell receptor beta chain was recovered during a study of identical twins. The study's findings and limits: It was out-of-frame TCR alpha sharing in monozygotic twins that models underestimated.

MiXCR, applied by TCRdb to the 5' RACE reads, yields one record per CDR3 protein. The sample has 400,000 to 500,000 distinct CDR3 sequences, approximately 14% seen once. This clonotype has just a few counts. Its antigen is undetermined. The CDR3 has 16 amino acids. V lost 2 bases and J lost 4, with 14 bases in between. Germline assignment: CDR1 MNHEY and CDR2 SVGEGT. This sample also appeared in a second study, on yellow fever vaccine responses in identical twins.

This TCR derives from a woman aged 18-29 years in good health. The chain links TRBV6-2 or TRBV6-3 to TRBJ2-2; weak D call: TRBD2 (5 bases). Source material: CD4+ T cells sorted from blood. The CDR3 DNA reads as TGTGCCAGCAGTTACGCACCCATAGGAGGCACCGGGGAGCTGTTTTTT. This codes for CASSYAPIGGTGELFF.